This T cell receptor (beta chain) originates from a study of T-cell reconstitution after alpha-beta-depleted transplantation in children. Unique molecular identifiers were used in preparing the TCRbeta library. Via MiXCR, TCRdb re-called the PCR reads, giving one row per CDR3 protein. The sample comprises 400,000 to 500,000 distinct CDR3 sequences, 11% of which are singletons, and 4.5% to 6% rests with the top ten. Germline loops: CDR1 KGHSH, CDR2 LQKENI. Germline trimming cut 2 bases from V and 2 bases from J; bases unmatched to any gene: 4. The CDR3 sequence is 15 residues long. The clonotype comes from a human donor who donated a stem cell graft to a child with acute myeloid leukemia. The chain recombines TRBV18 with TRBJ2-5; TRBD1 matches 8 bases. Source: PBMCs from the stem cell graft donor, taken from the stem cell graft. The DNA for the CDR3 is TGTGCCAGCTCACCAGGGGACAGGCAACAAGAGACCCAGTACTTC. Protein sequence: CASSPGDRQQETQYF.